This passage covers 27 T cell receptor beta chains from one sample sequenced in a study of blood T cell repertoires in COVID-19 (dated by TCRdb to 2020 to 2021). Libraries were built with the immunoSEQ multiplex PCR assay. TCRdb took this table from immuneACCESS and kept in-frame rearrangements with V and J called. Such tables lack part of the clones; where checked against another copy, unresolved V genes explain under half of the gap, and the rest is unexplained. In this sample the table shows about 170,000 clones, 85% of which occur a single time. Approximately 3.3% of the sample rests with the top ten. Sequenced sample: peripheral blood. These receptors all come from a human donor with acute or convalescent COVID-19. The donor label of this sample is uncertain.

The chain is built from TRBV6-5 and TRBJ1-1; D is unresolved. The CDR3 has 15 amino acids. With 5 bases removed from V and 0 bases from J, the gap between germline ends came to 13 bases. The V gene's germline CDR1 is MNHEY and CDR2 SVGAGI. The CDR3 region is CASSLGLRVNTEAFF. In DNA form, the CDR3 reads TGTGCCAGCAGTCTCGGTCTCCGAGTGAACACTGAAGCTTTCTTT.

A few counts support this clone. The chain uses TRBV12-3 or TRBV12-4 and TRBJ2-5; D may be TRBD1 (6 bases). With 5 bases removed from V and 5 bases from J, the gap between germline ends came to 12 bases. The CDR3 is made up of 13 amino acids. CDR3: CASSTQGRETQYF. Written as DNA, the CDR3 is TGTGCCAGCAGTACACAGGGTCGGGAGACCCAGTACTTC.

Note on this clone: The identical CDR3 is also encoded by other nucleotide sequences in the sample. The chain joins TRBV29-1 to TRBJ1-5, with no clear D. CDR3 length: 13 residues. Germline CDR1 reads SQVTM; CDR2 reads ANQGSEA. V was shortened by 4 bases and J by 0 bases, with 7 bases between the two germline ends. Written as DNA, the CDR3 is TGCAGCGTTGCAAGGAGTAGCAATCAGCCCCAGCATTTT. Translation: CSVARSSNQPQHF.

J is TRBJ2-5 and V is TRBV15; TRBD1 might be the D (5 bases). The CDR3 is made up of 13 amino acids. The germline V and J ends were trimmed by 4 bases and 1 base, with 7 bases remaining between them. Looked up from germline, CDR1 is LNHNV and CDR2 is YYDKDF (reference sequence). CDR3 sequence reads: CATSNRRQETQYF. The CDR3 region has the DNA TGTGCCACCAGCAACAGGCGCCAAGAGACCCAGTACTTC.

The chain links TRBV2 to TRBJ1-2; 7 positions match TRBD1. The germline V gene encodes CDR1 SNHLY and CDR2 FYNNEI. The ends lost 7 bases at V and 4 bases at J; junction bases unmatched: 6. The CDR3 sequence is 13 residues long. The CDR3 reads CASIRQGGYGYTF. The CDR3 DNA is TGTGCCAGCATCCGACAGGGCGGCTATGGCTACACCTTC.

This sequence joins TRBV3-1 (or the pseudogene TRBV3-2) and TRBJ2-1; TRBD2 aligns across 13 bases. Per the germline V gene, CDR1 is LGHDT and CDR2 is YNNKEL (reference sequence). The CDR3 consists of 14 residues. The ends lost 6 bases at V and 6 bases at J; junction bases unmatched: 2. The CDR3 is CASRLAGGPNEQFF. As DNA, the CDR3 is TGTGCCAGCAGACTAGCGGGGGGGCCCAATGAGCAGTTCTTC.

The CDR3 DNA follows: TGTGCCAGCAGTTACCCCCGTACGGGAACCTACGAGCAGTACTTC. It translates to CASSYPRTGTYEQYF. The J gene is TRBJ2-7, the V gene TRBV6-2 or TRBV6-3, with D maybe TRBD2 (5 bases). The CDR3 consists of 15 residues. Germline loops: CDR1 MNHEY, CDR2 SVGEGT. V was shortened by 2 bases and J by 2 bases, with 13 bases between the two germline ends.

The chain links TRBV27 to TRBJ1-4, with TRBD1 identical over 8 bases. This CDR3 comprises 14 residues. V shed 5 bases, J shed 8 bases, and the junction held 7 bases outside the gene matches. Germline V gene data show CDR1 as MNHEY and CDR2 as SMNVEV (reference sequence). The CDR3 loop is CASSTGGRREKLFF. The CDR3 region has the DNA TGTGCCAGCAGTACAGGGGGTCGGAGAGAAAAACTGTTTTTT.

The chain links TRBV7-9 to TRBJ2-2, with 8 bases identical to TRBD1. This CDR3 is built from 16 residues. Trimming removed 5 bases from V and 0 bases from J; junction bases left unmatched: 5. Germline CDR1 SEHNR, CDR2 FQNEAQ (reference sequence). The CDR3 DNA is TGTGCCAGCAGCCCGGCAGGGGGCGCGAACACCGGGGAGCTGTTTTTT. Protein sequence: CASSPAGGANTGELFF.

This chain joins TRBV28 and TRBJ1-2, with 7 nucleotides matching TRBD1. The ends lost 2 bases at V and 1 base at J; junction bases unmatched: 7. CDR1 and CDR2 from the germline V gene are MDHEN and SYDVKM. The CDR3 is 16 amino acids. The CDR3 is CASSLHPTGLNYGYTF. In DNA form, the CDR3 reads TGTGCCAGCAGTTTACACCCGACAGGGCTTAACTATGGCTACACCTTC.

V is TRBV6-5 and J is TRBJ1-5; no definite D call. This CDR3 has 14 amino acids. CDR1 MNHEY and CDR2 SVGAGI come from the germline V gene. V was pared by 7 bases and J by 3 bases, with 13 bases between. This CDR3 reads CASILRGDNQPQHF. The CDR3 DNA reads TGTGCCAGCATTTTACGAGGAGACAATCAGCCCCAGCATTTT.

This chain connects TRBV12-5 to TRBJ2-2; possible D gene TRBD2, 5 bases. Germline lookup yields CDR1 LGHNT and CDR2 FRNRAP. This CDR3 has 13 residues. V lost 6 bases to trimming and J lost 5 bases, with 10 bases between them. The DNA of the CDR3 is TGTGCTAGTGGACCTACGGGGACCGGGGAGCTGTTTTTT. The encoded protein is CASGPTGTGELFF.

The rearrangement uses TRBV6-5 and TRBJ1-1, with no clear D. From germline, CDR1 is MNHEY and CDR2 SVGAGI. The CDR3 sequence is 12 residues long. V shed 7 bases and J shed 11 bases, with 17 bases lying between them. CDR3 protein: CASTRKTVLAFF. The DNA of the CDR3 is TGTGCCAGCACCCGAAAAACAGTACTGGCTTTCTTT.

The V gene is TRBV19, the J gene TRBJ2-7, with 9 bases lining up with TRBD1. CDR3 length: 14 residues. Germline trimming cut 4 bases from V and 4 bases from J; bases unmatched to any gene: 5. Germline V gene data show CDR1 as LNHDA and CDR2 as SQIVND (reference sequence). The CDR3 region has the DNA TGTGCCAGTAGTACCGGGACAGGGTTATACGAGCAGTACTTC. Its translation: CASSTGTGLYEQYF.

The chain uses TRBV11-3 and TRBJ2-3, with 7 positions matching TRBD2. This CDR3 contains 16 residues. With V trimmed by 1 base and J by 2 bases, 6 bases remained unmatched. Germline assignment: CDR1 SGHNT and CDR2 YENEEA. CDR3 protein: CASSLAAGELTDTQYF. In nucleotides, the CDR3 is TGTGCCAGCAGCTTAGCTGCGGGGGAGCTCACAGATACGCAGTATTTT.

The V gene is TRBV9, the J gene TRBJ1-3; no reliable D call. CDR3 length equals 14 residues. Per germline, CDR1 SGDLS and CDR2 YYNGEE. Trimming removed 3 bases from V and 6 bases from J, with 13 bases in between. The DNA of the CDR3 is TGTGCCAGCAGCGAGTTAGGCAGCGAAAACACCATATATTTT. This encodes CASSELGSENTIYF.

This chain connects TRBV27 to TRBJ1-5, with a possible D match to TRBD1 (5 bases). V lost 6 bases to trimming and J lost 0 bases, with 12 bases between them. The CDR3 runs 15 residues. Germline loops: CDR1 MNHEY, CDR2 SMNVEV (reference sequence). CDR3 coding DNA: TGTGCCAGCAGGTCCCCAGGGTCTAGCAATCAGCCCCAGCATTTT. Amino acids: CASRSPGSSNQPQHF.

The CDR3 region is CASSQRRGYLGDEQYF. In DNA form, the CDR3 reads TGCGCCAGCAGCCAGCGCAGGGGGTACCTCGGGGACGAGCAGTACTTC. The J gene is TRBJ2-7, the V gene TRBV4-1, with 7 nucleotides matching TRBD1. The V gene's germline CDR1 is MGHRA and CDR2 YSYEKL. With 3 bases clipped from V and 5 bases from J, the junction kept 13 bases outside the gene matches. CDR3 size: 16 residues.

The chain joins TRBV11-3 to TRBJ1-1, with a tentative D call TRBD1 (6 bases). CDR3 length equals 14 residues. Germline V gives CDR1 SGHNT, CDR2 YENEEA. Trimming took 5 bases from V and 7 from J, leaving 17 bases between them. CDR3 residues: CASSQATGSVEAFF. The CDR3 DNA follows: TGTGCCAGCAGCCAGGCGACAGGTTCGGTTGAAGCTTTCTTT.

V usage is TRBV10-3 and J usage is TRBJ2-1; 7 bases line up with TRBD1. The trim removed 1 base at V and 6 bases at J, leaving 12 bases unmatched. CDR1 is ENHRY, CDR2 SYGVKD, per germline. This CDR3 is 17 amino acids long. DNA for the CDR3: TGTGCCATCAGTGAGTTAAGGGCGGTGAGACAGGGCAATGAGCAGTTCTTC. It encodes CAISELRAVRQGNEQFF.

There are a few counts of this clone. The rearrangement joins TRBV18 to TRBJ1-4, with 11 bases fitting TRBD1. This CDR3 region has 16 residues. Germline V gene sequence: CDR1 KGHSH, CDR2 LQKENI. Unmatched junction bases numbered 4, after V lost 6 bases and J lost 1 base. This CDR3 is CASSDGTGGTNEKLFF. Written as DNA, the CDR3 is TGTGCCAGCTCGGACGGGACAGGGGGAACTAATGAAAAACTGTTTTTT.

The chain carries TRBV7-2 and TRBJ1-6; TRBD1 matches 8 bases. With V trimmed by 4 bases and J by 2 bases, 4 bases remained unmatched. This CDR3 has 16 amino acids. Germline CDR1 reads SGHTA; CDR2 reads FQGNSA. The DNA for the CDR3 is TGTGCCAGCAGCTACGACAGGGGCGCCTATAATTCACCCCTCCACTTT. This encodes CASSYDRGAYNSPLHF.

This clone was detected only a few times. V gene TRBV19 combines with J gene TRBJ1-5; TRBD1 matches at 7 bases. This CDR3 contains 18 residues. V was clipped by 4 bases and J by 5 bases; unmatched bases: 17. The germline CDR1 and CDR2 sequences are LNHDA and SQIVND (reference sequence). The CDR3 loop is CASSRSPIQGFLDQPQHF. Written as DNA, the CDR3 is TGTGCCAGTAGTAGATCACCCATACAGGGGTTTCTGGATCAGCCCCAGCATTTT.

This chain links TRBV27 with TRBJ1-1; no clear D gene. This CDR3 has 13 amino acids. Germline CDR1 reads MNHEY; CDR2 reads SMNVEV (reference sequence). V lost 2 bases and J 7 bases, leaving 11 bases between the germline ends. The CDR3 nucleotides are TGTGCCAGCAGTTTAAGAACAGTGGGTGAAGCTTTCTTT. It encodes CASSLRTVGEAFF.

The V call is TRBV5-4, the J call TRBJ1-5; possibly TRBD1 for D (5 bases). The CDR3 runs to 13 residues. The germline V gene encodes CDR1 SGHNT and CDR2 YYREEE (reference sequence). Trimming shortened V by 5 bases and J by 10 bases, and 16 bases separated the two germline ends. The chain's CDR3 is CASSRWGDGPQHF. CDR3 coding DNA: TGTGCCAGCAGTCGATGGGGGGATGGCCCCCAGCATTTT. Looking up the rest from reference TRBV5-4 and TRBJ1-5 gives the full variable domain: ETGVTQSPTHLIKTRGQQVTLRCSSQSGHNTVSWYQQALGQGPQFIFQYYREEENGRGNFPPRFSGLQFPNYSSELNVNALELDDSALYLCASSRWGDGPQHFGDGTRLSIL.

This chain connects TRBV3-1 (or the pseudogene TRBV3-2) to TRBJ1-1; D remains ambiguous. Germline CDR1 is LGHDT and CDR2 is YNNKEL (reference sequence). The CDR3 length is 13 residues. The V gene lost 4 bases and the J gene lost 3 bases, with 9 bases spanning the gap. CDR3 coding DNA: TGTGCCAGCAGCCGGCGGCTGGACACTGAAGCTTTCTTT. It encodes CASSRRLDTEAFF.

CDR3 nucleotide sequence: TGCGCCAGCAGCTATCAGAACCGGGACAGGGGGCCCTACGAGCAGTACTTC. Translation gives CASSYQNRDRGPYEQYF. The chain carries TRBV5-1 and TRBJ2-7, with 12 bases matching TRBD1. The CDR3 runs 17 residues. The germline V gene encodes CDR1 SGHRS and CDR2 YFSETQ. With 3 bases clipped from V and 2 bases from J, the junction kept 9 bases outside the gene matches.